Below are 16 T cell receptor beta chains sequenced from a single sample in a study of beta chain features in type 1 diabetes. Isolated RNA was reverse transcribed in full, so expressed TCRB transcripts were sequenced. Method: immunoSEQ multiplex PCR; TCRdb's copy keeps in-frame clones and lacks some. The sample gives some 410,000 clones, approximately 10% of which show up once; 0.046% is in the top ten. Sequencing was carried out using naive CD4+ T cells from blood. The receptors were gathered from a woman aged 18-35 years in good health.

This clone was seen more than once but under ten times. The chain combines TRBV27 with TRBJ2-2; 7 bases align to TRBD1. Trimming removed 3 bases from V and 1 base from J; junction bases left unmatched: 2. This CDR3 spans 15 amino acids. Germline V gene data show CDR1 as MNHEY and CDR2 as SMNVEV (reference sequence). CDR3 nucleotide sequence: TGTGCCAGCAGTTTTGCAGGGGGGAACACCGGGGAGCTGTTTTTT. It is translated as CASSFAGGNTGELFF.

Only a few counts were recorded for this clone. CDR3 in amino acids: CATRDSPSTKLFF. The CDR3, as DNA: TGTGCCACGAGGGATTCTCCCTCAACAAAACTGTTTTTT. The genes are TRBV15 and TRBJ1-4; D remains unclear. This CDR3 contains 13 residues. V lost 9 bases, J lost 10 bases, and 18 bases lay in between. Germline V CDR1 and CDR2: LNHNV, YYDKDF (reference sequence).

This clone was seen a few times. The chain uses TRBV5-1 and TRBJ1-2; D is undetermined. The CDR3 consists of 12 residues. The germline gives CDR1 SGHRS, CDR2 YFSETQ. Trimming pared 5 bases from V and 3 bases from J, leaving 8 bases between. The CDR3 sequence: CASRLTDYGYTF. DNA of the CDR3: TGCGCCAGCAGACTGACGGACTATGGCTACACCTTC.

The genes are TRBV7-3 and TRBJ1-1; D is undetermined. Germline V CDR1 and CDR2: SGHTA, FQGTGA. The V gene lost 2 bases and the J gene lost 0 bases, with 10 bases spanning the gap. The CDR3 runs 15 residues. The DNA of the CDR3 is TGTGCCAGCAGCTTAGGACGCGCCATGAACACTGAAGCTTTCTTT. It encodes CASSLGRAMNTEAFF.

This clone was detected only a few times. The V gene is TRBV6-4, the J gene TRBJ1-5; D not resolved. Germline V gives CDR1 MRHNA, CDR2 SNTAGT. V was clipped by 6 bases and J by 5 bases, with 11 bases between them. The CDR3 has 13 residues. The CDR3 coding sequence is TGTGCCAGCAGCCTACAGTTAGATCAGCCCCAGCATTTT. Protein product: CASSLQLDQPQHF.

The chain recombines TRBV19 with TRBJ2-2; maybe TRBD1 (5 bases). The CDR3 is 14 residues long. V lost 11 bases to trimming and J lost 1 base, with 14 bases between them. Germline V CDR1 and CDR2: LNHDA, SQIVND (reference sequence). This CDR3 is CAVKSRGNTGELFF. The DNA of the CDR3 is TGTGCCGTTAAAAGTAGGGGGAACACCGGGGAGCTGTTTTTT.

The chain employs TRBV7-2 and TRBJ2-1; D unclear. The germline V gene has CDR1 SGHTA and CDR2 FQGNSA. This CDR3 has 16 amino acids. V lost 5 bases to trimming and J lost 0 bases, with 14 bases between them. CDR3 amino acids: CASSPTYTSSYNEQFF. The CDR3 nucleotides are TGTGCCAGCAGCCCGACATACACGTCCTCCTACAATGAGCAGTTCTTC.

This clone was seen a handful of times. V is TRBV7-3 and J is TRBJ1-3, with D tentatively TRBD1 (6 bases). Trimming took 2 bases from V and 7 from J, leaving 9 bases between them. The CDR3 is 13 residues long. The germline CDR1 and CDR2 sequences are SGHTA and FQGTGA. The CDR3 sequence: CASSLSQGNTIYF. CDR3 in DNA: TGTGCCAGCAGCTTATCTCAGGGGAACACCATATATTTT.

A few counts support this clone. This rearrangement joins TRBV7-2 to TRBJ2-5; TRBD1 aligns across 9 bases. This CDR3 comprises 15 residues. Trimming cost V 0 bases and J 5 bases; bases outside gene matches: 4. Germline V gene sequence: CDR1 SGHTA, CDR2 FQGNSA. The CDR3 is CASSLATGGWETQYF. CDR3 nucleotides: TGTGCCAGCAGCTTAGCGACAGGGGGATGGGAGACCCAGTACTTC.

This clone was found a few times. The rearrangement joins TRBV7-3 to TRBJ2-3; D is undetermined. V was pared by 1 base and J by 5 bases, with 4 bases between. Germline values: CDR1 SGHTA, CDR2 FQGTGA. This CDR3 spans 12 amino acids. CDR3 residues: CASSLIGDTQYF. The DNA for the CDR3 is TGTGCCAGCAGCTTAATTGGAGATACGCAGTATTTT.

This clone was counted a few times. The CDR3 DNA reads TGTGCCAGCAGCGTAGAGACTAACTCCTACGAGCAGTACTTC. Its translation: CASSVETNSYEQYF. The rearrangement joins TRBV9 to TRBJ2-7; the D gene is possibly TRBD2 (5 bases). CDR1 is SGDLS, CDR2 YYNGEE, per germline. CDR3 length: 14 residues. Trimming pared 0 bases from V and 0 bases from J, leaving 7 bases between.

This clone appeared a few times. The genes are TRBV29-1 and TRBJ2-2; D tentatively reads TRBD1 or TRBD2 (5 bases each). Trimming removed 5 bases from V and 2 bases from J, with 12 bases in between. From germline, CDR1 is SQVTM and CDR2 ANQGSEA. The CDR3 has 14 amino acids. In DNA, the CDR3 is TGCAGCGTTTCCGGGACCTCCAACACCGGGGAGCTGTTTTTT. It translates to CSVSGTSNTGELFF.

The gene calls are TRBV29-1 and TRBJ1-1; D gene ambiguous. Trimming took 5 bases from V and 5 from J, leaving 12 bases between them. Germline V gene data show CDR1 as SQVTM and CDR2 as ANQGSEA. The CDR3 contains 12 residues. The CDR3 is CSVRATGTEAFF. CDR3 DNA: TGCAGCGTTAGGGCGACGGGAACTGAAGCTTTCTTT.

The DNA of the CDR3 is TGTGCCTGGAGTGTACCGTACGGTAGCAATCAGCCCCAGCATTTT. Protein product: CAWSVPYGSNQPQHF. This sequence joins TRBV30 and TRBJ1-5; D not resolved. CDR3 length: 15 residues. CDR1 and CDR2 (germline): GTSNPN, SVGIG (reference sequence). The germline V and J ends were trimmed by 0 bases and 0 bases, with 9 bases remaining between them.

The chain employs TRBV28 and TRBJ1-2; 7 bases fit TRBD1. The CDR3 runs 13 residues. V lost 6 bases to trimming and J lost 3 bases; unmatched junction nucleotides: 4. Germline lookup yields CDR1 MDHEN and CDR2 SYDVKM. CDR3 DNA sequence: TGTGCCAGCAGCTCCGACAGGGACTATGGCTACACCTTC. Its translation is CASSSDRDYGYTF.

This clone has just a few counts. The V call is TRBV25-1, the J call TRBJ2-2; D not resolved. V lost 6 bases, J lost 1 base, and 6 bases lay in between. The CDR3 has 13 residues. Germline CDR1 MGHDK, CDR2 SYGVNS. This chain's CDR3 is CASRRMNTGELFF. The CDR3 DNA follows: TGTGCCAGCAGAAGGATGAACACCGGGGAGCTGTTTTTT.